Given below is one TCR beta chain in context. Germline and junction disagree at one end, which may indicate a read error. This record comes from a study of siplizumab effects on memory and regulatory T cells. The CDR3 loop spans 16 amino acids. Germline V CDR1 and CDR2: MNHEY, SMNVEV (reference sequence). The data were produced by immunoSEQ multiplex PCR, yet TCRdb's version contains in-frame clones alone and is incomplete. The repertoire consists of about 120,000 clones, with 93% occurring once and the leading ten covering roughly 0.16%. The J gene is TRBJ2-2, the V gene TRBV27; D call uncertain. The TCR was taken from a human donor in good health. The sample taken for sequencing was non-Treg CD4+ T cells sorted from blood. CDR3 loop: CASSPKGFSNAGELFF. The CDR3, as DNA: TGTGCCAGCAGTCCAAAGGGTTTTTCGAACGCCGGGGAGCTGTTTTTT.